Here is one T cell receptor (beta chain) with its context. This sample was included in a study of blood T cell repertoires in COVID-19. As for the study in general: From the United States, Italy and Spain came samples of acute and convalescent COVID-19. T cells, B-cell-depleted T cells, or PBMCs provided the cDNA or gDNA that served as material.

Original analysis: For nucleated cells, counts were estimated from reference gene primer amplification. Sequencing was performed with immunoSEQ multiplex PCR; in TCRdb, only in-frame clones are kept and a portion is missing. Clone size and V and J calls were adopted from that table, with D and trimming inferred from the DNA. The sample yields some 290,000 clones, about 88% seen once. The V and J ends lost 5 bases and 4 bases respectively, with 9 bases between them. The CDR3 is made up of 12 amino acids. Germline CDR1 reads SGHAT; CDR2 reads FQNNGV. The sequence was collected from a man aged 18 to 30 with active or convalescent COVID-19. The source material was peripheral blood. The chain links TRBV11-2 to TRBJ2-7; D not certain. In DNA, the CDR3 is TGTGCCAGCAGCCCCCGGTTATACGAGCAGTACTTC. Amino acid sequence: CASSPRLYEQYF.